The 8 T cell receptor beta chains below come from one sample, sequenced in a study of T cell repertoires in cytomegalovirus infection (dated by TCRdb to the late 2010s). Sequencing used an Illumina HiSeq 1500. TCRdb cleaned the public reads at Q25 with fastp, built clones with MiXCR and kept in-frame beta chains. Rows are unified per CDR3 protein, each entry keeping the most common DNA and genes. In this sample the table shows roughly 500,000 distinct CDR3 sequences, 33% of which occur a single time. Of the sample, 17% falls within the top ten clones. Antigens of these TCRs are unknown. The treatment or condition tag for this specimen amounts to: in vitro stimulation with specific CMV peptide epitopes to enrich CMV-specific T cells. Source: cultured PBMCs, taken from culture after CMV antigen stimulation. The receptors come from a human donor in good health (CMV status not recorded). Some clones in this sample may be carry-over from other donors' samples.

The table lists this clonotype with a few counts. The chain uses TRBV7-2 and TRBJ2-2; D is unclear. The CDR3 totals 13 residues. Germline CDR1 reads SGHTA; CDR2 reads FQGNSA. Trimming stripped 5 bases from V and 6 bases from J, with 10 bases between. CDR3 protein: CASSPYSAGELFF. CDR3 sequence (DNA): TGTGCCAGCAGCCCTTACAGCGCCGGGGAGCTGTTTTTT.

This clonotype was seen many times. The chain is built from TRBV7-9 and TRBJ2-7; 9 nucleotides line up with TRBD2. The CDR3 contains 17 residues. V lost 4 bases, J lost 6 bases, and 16 bases stayed unmatched. Germline CDR1 is SEHNR and CDR2 is FQNEAQ (reference sequence). CDR3 sequence: CASSSAGGGVRIAEQYF. For the CDR3, the DNA is TGTGCCAGCAGCTCCGCGGGAGGGGGCGTCAGGATCGCCGAGCAGTACTTC.

This chain uses TRBV7-6 with TRBJ1-2; TRBD1 agrees at 11 bases. Per germline, CDR1 SGHVS and CDR2 FNYEAQ. J gave up 0 bases and V 4 bases, and 1 base lay outside the gene matches. CDR3 length: 15 amino acids. The CDR3 DNA reads TGTGCCAGCAGCTCGGGACAGGGGGCTAACTATGGCTACACCTTC. This sequence encodes CASSSGQGANYGYTF. Together with reference TRBV7-6 and TRBJ1-2, the CDR3 gives the full variable domain: GAGVSQSPRYKVTKRGQDVALRCDPISGHVSLYWYRQALGQGPEFLTYFNYEAQQDKSGLPNDRFSAERPEGSISTLTIQRTEQRDSAMYRCASSSGQGANYGYTFGSGTRLTVV.

The gene calls are TRBV7-3 and TRBJ2-7; the match to TRBD2 covers 14 bases. Germline CDR1 is SGHTA and CDR2 is FQGTGA. This CDR3 is 15 amino acids long. J gave up 3 bases and V 5 bases, and 3 bases lay outside the gene matches. Here the CDR3 DNA reads TGTGCCAGCAGCGGGGGACTAGCGGGAGACTACGAGCAGTACTTC. As protein: CASSGGLAGDYEQYF.

This clonotype came up a few times. The CDR3 reads CASCAFWGSGGANVLTF. The DNA for the CDR3 is TGTGCCAGCTGTGCCTTTTGGGGTTCGGGAGGGGCCAACGTCCTGACTTTC. The chain is built from TRBV2 and TRBJ2-6; a possible D gene is TRBD2 (5 bases). CDR1 SNHLY and CDR2 FYNNEI come from the germline V gene. Trimming took off 8 bases at V and 4 bases at J, with 21 bases between the two ends. The CDR3 is 17 residues long.

The V call is TRBV19, the J call TRBJ2-3; D is undetermined. Trimming took off 4 bases at V and 0 bases at J, with 5 bases between the two ends. CDR3 size: 13 residues. Germline-derived CDR1 and CDR2 are LNHDA and SQIVND (reference sequence). CDR3 region: CASSTLSTDTQYF. The CDR3 coding sequence is TGTGCCAGTAGTACCCTTAGCACAGATACGCAGTATTTT.

This rearrangement joins TRBV10-3 to TRBJ2-2; no definite D call. Trimming took 3 bases from V and 3 from J, leaving 8 bases between them. The germline V gene has CDR1 ENHRY and CDR2 SYGVKD. This CDR3 contains 14 residues. The chain's CDR3 is CAISDRRDTGELFF. DNA of the CDR3: TGTGCCATCAGTGACCGCCGGGACACCGGGGAGCTGTTTTTT.

V is TRBV19 and J is TRBJ2-5; D assignment may be TRBD1 or TRBD2 (5 bases each). CDR1 is LNHDA and CDR2 is SQIVND in the germline V gene (reference sequence). V gave up 6 bases and J gave up 2 bases, with 16 bases separating them. This CDR3 region has 15 residues. In DNA form, the CDR3 reads TGTGCCAGTAGCTCCCTCGGGGCAGGGCAAGAGACCCAGTACTTC. Amino acid sequence: CASSSLGAGQETQYF.